Shown below are 17 T cell receptor beta chains from a single sample sequenced in a study of cytomegalovirus exposure and HLA in healthy donors. The PCR ran on 60 Vbeta and 13 Jbeta primers. Profiled with immunoSEQ multiplex PCR; TCRdb holds only in-frame clones, not every one. The sample lists about 50,000 clones, 80% occurring once. What was sequenced was PBMCs. These receptors originate from a man aged 30-40 years in good health and CMV-seropositive.

This chain connects TRBV7-9 to TRBJ1-1; 7 bases agree with TRBD1. Trimming at V came to 1 base and at J to 4 bases, leaving 6 bases not matched to a gene. Germline lookup yields CDR1 SEHNR and CDR2 FQNEAQ (reference sequence). CDR3 size: 15 residues. CDR3 region: CASSLGVGGFTEAFF. CDR3 nucleotide sequence: TGTGCCAGCAGCTTAGGGGTAGGGGGCTTCACTGAAGCTTTCTTT. The full variable domain, completed using reference TRBV7-9 and TRBJ1-1, is DTGVSQNPRHKITKRGQNVTFRCDPISEHNRLYWYRQTLGQGPEFLTYFQNEAQLEKSRLLSDRFSAERPKGSFSTLEIQRTEQGDSAMYLCASSLGVGGFTEAFFGQGTRLTVV.

V is TRBV14 and J is TRBJ2-5, with 10 bases that match TRBD2. With V trimmed by 1 base and J by 0 bases, 5 bases remained unmatched. The CDR3 length is 17 residues. Germline assignment: CDR1 SGHDN and CDR2 FVKESK. The CDR3: CASSQGTLAGNQETQYF. The CDR3 region has the DNA TGTGCCAGCAGCCAAGGTACACTAGCGGGGAACCAAGAGACCCAGTACTTC.

The chain combines TRBV6-5 with TRBJ1-1; possibly TRBD1 for D (5 bases). The CDR3 loop spans 15 amino acids. CDR1 is MNHEY, CDR2 SVGAGI, per germline. Trimming cost V 7 bases and J 4 bases, with 19 bases left between them. The CDR3 sequence: CASKTVATQGTEAFF. DNA for the CDR3: TGTGCCAGCAAGACGGTCGCTACTCAGGGCACTGAAGCTTTCTTT.

This chain links TRBV9 with TRBJ1-2, with TRBD1 identical over 8 bases. Trimming took 3 bases from V and 5 from J; bases not matched to a gene: 9. This CDR3 is 15 amino acids long. The germline gives CDR1 SGDLS, CDR2 YYNGEE. CDR3 amino acids: CASSARTGKGYGYTF. CDR3 coding DNA: TGTGCCAGCAGCGCCCGGACAGGGAAGGGGTATGGCTACACCTTC.

The chain is built from TRBV6-5 and TRBJ1-2; 7 bases agree with TRBD1. The germline gives CDR1 MNHEY, CDR2 SVGAGI. The CDR3 is 14 amino acids. The V segment lost 6 bases and the J segment 8 bases; nucleotides outside the gene matches: 12. Here the CDR3 DNA reads TGTGCCAGCAGGGCTGGGACAGAAATTAGCGGCTACACCTTC. This sequence encodes CASRAGTEISGYTF.

This clone appeared once. The V and J genes are TRBV4-1 and TRBJ2-5; possible D gene TRBD1, 5 bases. Germline-derived CDR1 and CDR2 are MGHRA and YSYEKL. Trimming took 6 bases from V and 1 from J, leaving 12 bases between them. The length of the CDR3 is 14 residues. The CDR3 is CASSPTALQETQYF. CDR3 sequence (DNA): TGCGCCAGCAGTCCGACAGCCCTCCAAGAGACCCAGTACTTC.

The rearrangement uses TRBV4-2 and TRBJ2-7, with a possible D match to TRBD1 (5 bases). CDR1 and CDR2 (germline): LGHNA, YNFKEQ. Trimming took off 5 bases at V and 4 bases at J, with 9 bases between the two ends. The CDR3 length is 12 residues. The chain's CDR3 is CASSDQGYEQYF. As DNA, the CDR3 is TGTGCCAGCAGCGACCAGGGATACGAGCAGTACTTC.

J is TRBJ2-5 and V is TRBV5-1, with TRBD2 matching over 7 bases. J lost 0 bases, V lost 0 bases, and 8 bases had no gene match. The CDR3 spans 17 residues. Germline V gene sequence: CDR1 SGHRS, CDR2 YFSETQ. DNA of the CDR3: TGCGCCAGCAGCTTGGGGCTAGCGGTTGGGTACCAAGAGACCCAGTACTTC. Amino acids: CASSLGLAVGYQETQYF.

CDR3 amino acids: CASGRQAVNQPQHF. The CDR3 coding sequence is TGTGCCAGCGGTCGACAGGCGGTTAATCAGCCCCAGCATTTT. The V and J genes are TRBV2 and TRBJ1-5, with a tentative D call TRBD1 (6 bases). CDR1 and CDR2 (germline): SNHLY, FYNNEI. Between the trimmed V and J ends, which lost 8 bases and 4 bases, there was a span of 15 bases. This CDR3 is 14 amino acids long.

V gene TRBV10-2 combines with J gene TRBJ1-4, with D hard to call. This CDR3 is built from 17 residues. The germline CDR1 and CDR2 sequences are WSHSY and SAAADI. V was clipped by 0 bases and J by 0 bases, with 11 bases between them. The chain's CDR3 is CASSESLREATNEKLFF. The CDR3 DNA sequence: TGCGCCAGCAGTGAGTCTCTGAGGGAGGCAACTAATGAAAAACTGTTTTTT.

This chain uses TRBV27 with TRBJ2-7; 7 nucleotides match TRBD1. CDR3 length equals 14 residues. In germline, CDR1 is MNHEY, CDR2 SMNVEV (reference sequence). The junction had 9 bases not matched to a gene; V was cut back by 4 bases and J by 6 bases. In DNA form, the CDR3 reads TGTGCCAGCAGTTATCAGACAGGGATGCGCGAGCAGTACTTC. Protein: CASSYQTGMREQYF.

This clone appeared once. DNA of the CDR3: TGTGCCAGCATGGGGGGTAACAATCAGCCCCAGCATTTT. Protein sequence: CASMGGNNQPQHF. The V gene is TRBV27, the J gene TRBJ1-5; D may be TRBD1 (5 bases). The CDR3 has 13 residues. Germline CDR1 reads MNHEY; CDR2 reads SMNVEV (reference sequence). Trimming removed 7 bases at V and 3 bases at J, with 10 bases between.

The chain uses TRBV10-3 and TRBJ2-1; 12 bases map to TRBD1. V lost 3 bases to trimming and J lost 7 bases; unmatched junction nucleotides: 13. Germline CDR1 reads ENHRY; CDR2 reads SYGVKD. The CDR3 totals 18 residues. The CDR3 loop reads CAISDPSPGQGAGNEQFF. The CDR3 nucleotides are TGTGCCATCAGTGACCCCTCTCCGGGACAGGGGGCTGGAAATGAGCAGTTCTTC.

The chain is built from TRBV7-2 and TRBJ2-1; D call uncertain. Trimming left V 9 bases short and J 8 bases short, with 14 bases between. CDR3 size: 12 residues. Germline V gene lookup returns CDR1 SGHTA and CDR2 FQGNSA. CDR3 in DNA: TGTGCCAGTAGATCGGGTGGGTATGAGCAGTTCTTC. Translated: CASRSGGYEQFF.

The chain joins TRBV29-1 to TRBJ2-3; possible D gene TRBD2, 5 bases. V shed 3 bases and J shed 6 bases, with 13 bases lying between them. The CDR3 has 13 residues. Germline-derived CDR1 and CDR2 are SQVTM and ANQGSEA. The CDR3 sequence is CSVDRSGLDTQYF. DNA of the CDR3: TGCAGCGTTGACCGCTCGGGGTTGGATACGCAGTATTTT.

The genes are TRBV5-1 and TRBJ2-3; TRBD1 might be the D (5 bases). V was shortened by 4 bases and J by 0 bases, with 12 bases between the two germline ends. Germline V gives CDR1 SGHRS, CDR2 YFSETQ. The CDR3 loop spans 15 amino acids. CDR3 sequence: CASSLTGTSTDTQYF. The CDR3 region has the DNA TGCGCCAGCAGCCTCACAGGTACTAGCACAGATACGCAGTATTTT.

This chain links TRBV7-6 with TRBJ2-3, with D possibly matching TRBD1 (5 bases). The germline gives CDR1 SGHVS, CDR2 FNYEAQ. The CDR3 runs 14 residues. Trimming removed 5 bases from V and 4 bases from J, with 13 bases in between. As DNA, the CDR3 is TGTGCCAGCAGCCGCAGGGCTCAGGCAGATACGCAGTATTTT. Translation gives CASSRRAQADTQYF.